The entry below describes one TCR beta chain. This clonotype was counted ten times or more. Its recognized antigen is unknown. Nothing much larger sits one base from this clone, and base qualities are not available. The sample is drawn from a study of T cell repertoires in cytomegalovirus infection (dated by TCRdb to between 2017 and 2020). Study-wide context: Alongside well-studied HLA-B-restricted epitopes, the peptide stimulations were aimed at recently identified HLA-C-restricted CMV epitopes, whose presentation resists viral immunomodulation. Donor HLA type was relevant to the analysis, as public TCR beta signatures indicated carriage of CMV infection together with the matching HLA type.

Explained via the paper, the treatment or condition label denotes: in vitro stimulation with specific CMV peptide epitopes to enrich CMV-specific T cells. CDR3 length: 15 amino acids, cysteine to phenylalanine. Only the CDR3 DNA stays, 45 bases, in frame from base 1. Relative to germline, V is missing 6 bases and J is missing 4 bases, with 11 bases of the junction outside any gene match. CDR1 SGHVS and CDR2 FQNEAQ are derived from the germline V gene. Study-level results and caveats: Cumulative frequency of public TCR beta family members discriminated carriers of CMV infection plus the relevant HLA type in this cohort and an independent 352-donor cohort. The ex vivo response was dominated by HLA-C-restricted CMV-specific TCR beta clonotypes, which also provided the single most frequent clonotype in two of eight donors.

Data came from an Illumina HiSeq 1500. TCRdb handled the public reads itself, with Q25 trimming in fastp and clone calling in MiXCR, and kept productive beta chains. Every distinct CDR3 protein forms one entry, paired with its most common genes and DNA. The sample table shows about a million distinct CDR3 sequences, and around a third are seen once. The ten biggest clones cover more than 13% of the sample. This receptor was taken from a human donor in good health (CMV status not recorded). Some clones in this sample may be carry-over from other donors' samples. The rearrangement joined TRBV7-8 to TRBJ1-2; 7 middle bases align to TRBD1. This specimen consisted of cultured CD8+ T cells from PBMCs, obtained from culture after CMV antigen stimulation. The DNA reads TGTGCCAGCAGGGAAACAGGGGCCGCGGGCTATGGCTACACCTTC. Translated, this is CASRETGAAGYGYTF.